A single count supports the clone carrying this T cell receptor (beta chain). Its specificity is not known. FACS was used to enrich TEMRA cells, whereas the CD8+ and CD4+ T cells were obtained by negative isolation. Germline assignment: CDR1 SGDLS and CDR2 YYNGEE. The CDR3 contains 23 residues. V shed 6 bases and J 0 bases; nucleotides not matched to a gene: 28. The record originates from a study of CD8 T cells in Susac syndrome. Broader study findings: Clonal expansion of Susac CD8+ cells peaked in TEMRA cells, and it also peaked in active patients.

After extraction with the RNeasy kit, 0.5 to 1 ug of the RNA was reverse transcribed using random hexamers. TCRdb redid the calling of the immunoSEQ multiplex PCR reads with MiXCR, one entry per CDR3 protein. The sample holds roughly 130,000 distinct CDR3 sequences, around 94% seen once. The origin of this receptor is a human donor with Susac syndrome. The chain has TRBV9 and TRBJ2-2; 8 positions match TRBD2. Sequenced: CD8+ T cells from PBMCs. For the CDR3, the DNA is TGTGCCAGCACCACTCCACGGGGGGCGTCAGGATCAGCGGGGGTCGCGAACACCGGGGAGCTGTTTTTT. It encodes CASTTPRGASGSAGVANTGELFF.